This T cell receptor beta chain was profiled in a study of control samples from healthy donors and cancer patients. Here immunoSEQ multiplex PCR was the method, and the copy in TCRdb shows in-frame clones only, minus some. The data contain more than 95,000 clones, roughly 90% of them singletons. The CDR3 length is 15 residues. The V gene's germline CDR1 is MNHNY and CDR2 SVGAGI (reference sequence). The V gene lost 3 bases and the J gene lost 1 base, with 12 bases spanning the gap. The receptor was derived from a man aged 18 to 29 in good health. Sequencing was carried out using blood. This chain connects TRBV6-6 to TRBJ1-1; TRBD1 might be the D (5 bases). The CDR3 nucleotides are TGTGCCAGCAGTTATGACAGAACAACGAACACTGAAGCTTTCTTT. Translating gives CASSYDRTTNTEAFF.